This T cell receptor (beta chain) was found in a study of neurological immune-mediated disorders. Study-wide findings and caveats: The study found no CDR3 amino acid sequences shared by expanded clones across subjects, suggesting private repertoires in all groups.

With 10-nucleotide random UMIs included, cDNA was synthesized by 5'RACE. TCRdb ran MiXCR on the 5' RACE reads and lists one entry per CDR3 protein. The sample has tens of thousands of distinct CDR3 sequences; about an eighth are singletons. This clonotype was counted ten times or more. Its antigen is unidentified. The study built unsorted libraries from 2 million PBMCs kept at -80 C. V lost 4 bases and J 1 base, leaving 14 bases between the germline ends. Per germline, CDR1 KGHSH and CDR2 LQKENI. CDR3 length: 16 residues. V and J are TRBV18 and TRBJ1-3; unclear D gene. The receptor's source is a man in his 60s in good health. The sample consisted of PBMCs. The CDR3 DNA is TGTGCCAGCTCACGTGGAGGAATAGGATCTGGAAACACCATATATTTT. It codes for CASSRGGIGSGNTIYF.